This T cell receptor beta chain was recovered during a study of T cell responses to AZD1222 COVID-19 vaccine. As for the study in general: Pooling of second doses given at about 4 or about 12 weeks was done.

General study results and limits: Spike was spanned by vaccine-associated CD4 TCRs, with dominance at 160-218 and 743-854. Seropositive status at baseline applied to only six AZD1222 recipients. Reportedly, nearly half of unique spike TCRs recognized epitopes outside B.1.351/B.1.1.7 mutations.

As regards this clone: The target antigen is unknown.

Germline lookup yields CDR1 MGHRA and CDR2 YSYEKL. The CDR3 is 14 amino acids. Deletions cut 0 bases from V and 8 bases from J, with 11 bases between. Sequencing used immunoSEQ multiplex PCR; TCRdb keeps in-frame clones, though not all of them. The sample consists of approximately 160,000 clones, 85% to 95% of them appearing once. This chain joins TRBV4-1 and TRBJ1-5; D ambiguous. The sequencing used peripheral blood, collected on day 0 of AZD1222 vaccination. The receptor was derived from an adult in good health. CDR3 region: CASSQDRFAEPQHF. DNA of the CDR3: TGCGCCAGCAGCCAAGATAGATTCGCGGAGCCCCAGCATTTT.